This T cell receptor beta chain was obtained from a study of post-analysis software for immune sequencing data. Study in general: Recorded disease courses covered relapsing-remitting, secondary progressive and progressive-relapsing multiple sclerosis. Some patients had no subtype annotation.

Regarding the study as a whole: Samples made in the same batch grouped tightly together by F measure. Five or six TRBV segments were significantly more frequent in patients than in controls. TRBV5-6, TRBV5-1 and TRBV20-1 were among these segments. Patients with multiple sclerosis recorded significantly lower normalized Chao1 diversity than controls, the study found.

In its sample, this clonotype was seen a few times. The antigen is undetermined. From germline, CDR1 is MNHEY and CDR2 SVGAGI. CDR3 size: 14 residues. V was shortened by 4 bases and J by 1 base, with 10 bases between the two germline ends. TCR beta libraries were prepared from cDNA with unique molecular identifiers. Using its own MiXCR run on the PCR reads, TCRdb lists one record per CDR3 protein. The data contain 150,000 to 200,000 distinct CDR3 sequences, about 36% of them seen just once; the ten biggest clones take up over 25%. The rearrangement uses TRBV6-5 and TRBJ2-5; D possibly corresponds to TRBD1 (6 bases). The specimen was blood, collected after autologous hematopoietic stem cell transplantation. This TCR derives from a girl aged 5-17 years with multiple sclerosis. The CDR3 region has the DNA TGTGCCAGCAGTTTCGGACAGCTCCAAGAGACCCAGTACTTC. Residues: CASSFGQLQETQYF.